This TCR beta chain comes out of a study of shared clonotypes between healthy human individuals. The authors split each subset's genomic DNA evenly across several immunoSEQ plates. Using immunoSEQ multiplex PCR, the repertoire was profiled, and TCRdb retains in-frame clones only, with some absent. The profile shows approximately 1.5 million clones, approximately 98.5% of them singletons. With 5 bases removed from V and 3 bases from J, the gap between germline ends came to 17 bases. From germline, CDR1 is ENHRY and CDR2 SYGVKD. This CDR3 comprises 15 residues. The clonotype comes from a man aged 25-45 years in good health. The sample comprised naive CD4+ T cells sorted from blood. Subset: CD45RA+ positively selected. The chain carries TRBV10-3 and TRBJ2-7; D perhaps matches TRBD2 (6 bases). The CDR3 reads CAISRPGESLYEQYF. Written as DNA, the CDR3 is TGTGCCATCAGTCGTCCGGGAGAGTCCCTCTACGAGCAGTACTTC.